A single sample gave rise to the 4 T cell receptor beta chains below, sequenced in a study of cytomegalovirus exposure and HLA in healthy donors. A multiplex PCR was run with 60 Vbeta primers and 13 Jbeta primers. Here immunoSEQ multiplex PCR was the method, and the copy in TCRdb shows in-frame clones only, minus some. The table shows over 150,000 clones, with about 77% occurring only once. Sequencing was done on a sample of PBMCs. Receptor source: a woman aged 25 to 39 in good health and CMV-seronegative.

This rearrangement joins TRBV6-5 to TRBJ2-1, with a weak D call TRBD2 (6 bases). Germline V gene lookup returns CDR1 MNHEY and CDR2 SVGAGI. The CDR3 totals 16 residues. The V gene lost 4 bases and the J gene lost 7 bases, with 20 bases spanning the gap. The CDR3 nucleotides read TGTGCCAGCAGTTCCCGGTACCCGGGAGCAGAGAATGAGCAGTTCTTC. Translated, it gives CASSSRYPGAENEQFF.

The chain has TRBV19 and TRBJ1-6; D not certain. Trimming left V 7 bases short and J 8 bases short, with 9 bases between. Germline assignment: CDR1 LNHDA and CDR2 SQIVND (reference sequence). The CDR3 has 12 residues. Here the CDR3 reads CASNTRDSPLHF. CDR3 bases: TGTGCCAGTAATACCCGGGATTCACCCCTCCACTTT.

The chain uses TRBV29-1 and TRBJ2-5; 11 positions match TRBD1. J gave up 2 bases and V 7 bases, and 15 bases lay outside the gene matches. The CDR3 has 17 residues. Germline V gives CDR1 SQVTM, CDR2 ANQGSEA. CDR3 protein: CSARQDRGRPDQETQYF. The CDR3 region has the DNA TGCAGCGCACGACAGGACAGGGGGCGCCCAGATCAAGAGACCCAGTACTTC. Using reference TRBV29-1 and TRBJ2-5 for the parts outside the CDR3, the full variable domain is SAVISQKPSRDICQRGTSLTIQCQVDSQVTMMFWYRQQPGQSLTLIATANQGSEATYESGFVIDKFPISRPNLTFSTLTVSNMSPEDSSIYLCSARQDRGRPDQETQYFGPGTRLLVL.

The chain joins TRBV30 to TRBJ1-2; D remains unclear. V gave up 2 bases and J gave up 7 bases, with 14 bases separating them. Germline assignment: CDR1 GTSNPN and CDR2 SVGIG (reference sequence). This CDR3 has 13 amino acids. CDR3 in amino acids: CAWSQPAGVGYTF. CDR3 bases: TGTGCCTGGAGTCAACCTGCCGGGGTTGGCTACACCTTC.